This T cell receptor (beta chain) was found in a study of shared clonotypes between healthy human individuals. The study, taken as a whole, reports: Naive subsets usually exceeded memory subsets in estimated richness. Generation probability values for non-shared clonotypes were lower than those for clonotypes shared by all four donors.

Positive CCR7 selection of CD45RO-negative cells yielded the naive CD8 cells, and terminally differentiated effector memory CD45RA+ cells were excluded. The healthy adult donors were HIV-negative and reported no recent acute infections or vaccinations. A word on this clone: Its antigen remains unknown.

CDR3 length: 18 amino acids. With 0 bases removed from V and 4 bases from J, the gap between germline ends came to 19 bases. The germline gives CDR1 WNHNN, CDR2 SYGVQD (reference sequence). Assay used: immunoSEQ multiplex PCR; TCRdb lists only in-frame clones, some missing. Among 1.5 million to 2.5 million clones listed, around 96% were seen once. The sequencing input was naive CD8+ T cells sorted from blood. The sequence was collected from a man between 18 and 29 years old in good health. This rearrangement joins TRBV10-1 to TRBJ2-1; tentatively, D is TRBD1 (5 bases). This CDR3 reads CASSESTPDTDLYNEQFF. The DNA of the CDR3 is TGCGCCAGCAGTGAGTCGACCCCGGACACGGATCTATACAATGAGCAGTTCTTC.